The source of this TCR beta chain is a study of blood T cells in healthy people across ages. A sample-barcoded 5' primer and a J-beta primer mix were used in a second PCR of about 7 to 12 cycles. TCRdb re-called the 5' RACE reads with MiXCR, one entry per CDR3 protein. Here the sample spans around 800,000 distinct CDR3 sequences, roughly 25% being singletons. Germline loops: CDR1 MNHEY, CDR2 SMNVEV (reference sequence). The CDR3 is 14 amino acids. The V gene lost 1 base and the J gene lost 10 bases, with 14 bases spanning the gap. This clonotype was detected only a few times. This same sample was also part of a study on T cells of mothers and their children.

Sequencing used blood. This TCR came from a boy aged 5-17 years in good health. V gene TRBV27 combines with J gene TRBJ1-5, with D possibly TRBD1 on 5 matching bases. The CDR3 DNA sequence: TGTGCCAGCAGTTTATTGCAGGGTTGGGAACCCCAGCATTTT. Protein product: CASSLLQGWEPQHF.